These 14 T cell receptor beta chains originate from one sample sequenced in a study of blood T cell repertoires in COVID-19. Sequencing used immunoSEQ multiplex PCR; TCRdb keeps in-frame clones, though not all of them. The sample has 250,000 to 300,000 clones, approximately 91% seen once. The specimen was PBMCs or T cells enriched from blood (not recorded which). Receptors were obtained from a woman aged 40 to 49 with acute COVID-19.

The genes are TRBV10-3 and TRBJ1-6, with 8 bases identical to TRBD1. Germline CDR1 is ENHRY and CDR2 is SYGVKD. The CDR3 spans 18 residues. V shed 6 bases, J shed 0 bases, and the junction held 10 bases outside the gene matches. The CDR3, as DNA: TGTGCCATCAGCGCCGGGACAGGTGGGGGCTCCTATAATTCACCCCTCCACTTT. Translated: CAISAGTGGGSYNSPLHF.

V and J are TRBV2 and TRBJ2-1; D might be TRBD2 (5 bases). The ends were cut back, 1 base at V and 1 base at J, with 8 bases in the middle. Germline V gene sequence: CDR1 SNHLY, CDR2 FYNNEI. The CDR3 consists of 15 residues. CDR3 nucleotides: TGTGCCAGCAGTGAAGACGGAGGATCCTACAATGAGCAGTTCTTC. Translation: CASSEDGGSYNEQFF. The full variable domain, its missing parts supplied by reference TRBV2 and TRBJ2-1, is EPEVTQTPSHQVTQMGQEVILRCVPISNHLYFYWYRQILGQKVEFLVSFYNNEISEKSEIFDDQFSVERPDGSNFTLKIRSTKLEDSAMYFCASSEDGGSYNEQFFGPGTRLTVL.

This clone is a singleton in its sample. The genes are TRBV29-1 and TRBJ1-1; D perhaps matches TRBD1 (6 bases). There are 14 residues in the CDR3. Germline values: CDR1 SQVTM, CDR2 ANQGSEA. The V end was cut by 7 bases, the J end by 0 bases, with 15 bases between. CDR3 nucleotide sequence: TGCAGCGCGATCAGACAGGTTTTGAACACTGAAGCTTTCTTT. Amino acids: CSAIRQVLNTEAFF.

The chain recombines TRBV11-3 with TRBJ1-1, with TRBD1 matching over 7 bases. Losses at the gene ends were 4 bases for V and 5 bases for J; bases not matched to a gene: 4. CDR3 length: 13 amino acids. Per germline, CDR1 SGHNT and CDR2 YENEEA. The DNA of the CDR3 is TGTGCCAGCAGCTCCAGGGGGTATACTGAAGCTTTCTTT. It is translated as CASSSRGYTEAFF. The full variable domain, in which reference TRBV11-3 and TRBJ1-1 provide the parts outside the CDR3, is EAGVVQSPRYKIIEKKQPVAFWCNPISGHNTLYWYLQNLGQGPELLIRYENEEAVDDSQLPKDRFSAERLKGVDSTLKIQPAELGDSAVYLCASSSRGYTEAFFGQGTRLTVV.

J is TRBJ1-4 and V is TRBV2, with D possibly being TRBD1 (6 bases). V gave up 0 bases and J gave up 7 bases, with 12 bases separating them. There are 15 residues in the CDR3. Germline CDR1 and CDR2: SNHLY and FYNNEI. In nucleotides, the CDR3 is TGTGCCAGCAGTGAAGCGAGGGGGTGGGTTGAAAAACTGTTTTTT. Residues: CASSEARGWVEKLFF.

This chain joins TRBV7-3 and TRBJ2-1; 10 bases agree with TRBD2. In germline, CDR1 is SGHTA, CDR2 FQGTGA. Unmatched junction bases numbered 13, after V lost 5 bases and J lost 9 bases. The CDR3 contains 16 residues. The DNA for the CDR3 is TGTGCCAGCAGCCTTCAACTAGCGGGAAGACGAGGTGAGCAGTTCTTC. As protein: CASSLQLAGRRGEQFF.

The gene calls are TRBV2 and TRBJ1-1; no definite D call. The CDR3 contains 13 residues. The V and J ends lost 7 bases and 5 bases respectively, with 14 bases between them. The germline V gene encodes CDR1 SNHLY and CDR2 FYNNEI. The CDR3 reads CASIGAGKTEAFF. For the CDR3, the DNA is TGTGCCAGCATAGGTGCAGGTAAGACTGAAGCTTTCTTT.

The chain links TRBV5-1 to TRBJ1-1; no clear D. V was shortened by 9 bases and J by 4 bases, with 13 bases between the two germline ends. Per the germline V gene, CDR1 is SGHRS and CDR2 is YFSETQ. The length of the CDR3 is 12 residues. The CDR3 protein is CATRGGSTEAFF. As DNA, the CDR3 is TGCGCCACCCGGGGAGGGAGCACTGAAGCTTTCTTT.

The CDR3 DNA sequence: TGTGCCAGCAGCCGAGACAGGGCGTACAATGAGCAGTTCTTC. This encodes CASSRDRAYNEQFF. The gene calls are TRBV7-8 and TRBJ2-1; TRBD1 matches at 7 bases. CDR1 is SGHVS, CDR2 FQNEAQ, per germline. With V trimmed by 5 bases and J by 4 bases, 5 bases remained unmatched. CDR3 size: 14 residues.

V gene TRBV5-1 combines with J gene TRBJ2-3; the match to TRBD2 covers 8 bases. Unmatched junction bases numbered 12, after V lost 0 bases and J lost 3 bases. Germline CDR1 and CDR2: SGHRS and YFSETQ. This CDR3 is 18 amino acids long. The CDR3 DNA reads TGCGCCAGCAGCTTGGAAAGCCGCATAAGCGGGAGAACAGATACGCAGTATTTT. Translation: CASSLESRISGRTDTQYF.

This clone appeared a few times. The chain links TRBV15 to TRBJ2-7; 9 nucleotides match TRBD2. V shed 0 bases, J shed 5 bases, and the junction held 5 bases outside the gene matches. CDR1 is LNHNV and CDR2 is YYDKDF in the germline V gene (reference sequence). The length of the CDR3 is 15 residues. The CDR3 loop is CATSRDGAGGNEQYF. CDR3 coding DNA: TGTGCCACCAGCAGAGACGGAGCGGGGGGCAACGAGCAGTACTTC.

The chain couples TRBV3-1 (or the pseudogene TRBV3-2) to TRBJ2-1; 16 nucleotides align to TRBD2. The length of the CDR3 is 18 residues. V was clipped by 2 bases and J by 2 bases; unmatched bases: 3. From germline, CDR1 is LGHDT and CDR2 YNNKEL (reference sequence). The CDR3 loop is CASSQPGLAGGTYNEQFF. DNA for the CDR3: TGTGCCAGCAGCCAACCGGGACTAGCGGGGGGGACCTACAATGAGCAGTTCTTC.

The chain links TRBV7-9 to TRBJ1-1; TRBD1 matches at 9 bases. Per germline, CDR1 SEHNR and CDR2 FQNEAQ (reference sequence). There are 14 residues in the CDR3. Trimming at V came to 3 bases and at J to 11 bases, leaving 10 bases not matched to a gene. The DNA for the CDR3 is TGTGCCAGCAGCTTGGGGACAGGGAAGAACGTCGCTTTCTTT. Residues: CASSLGTGKNVAFF.

This clone was recorded a few times. The chain has TRBV6-5 and TRBJ1-1, with 8 bases fitting TRBD1. The CDR3 is 14 residues long. Germline V gene lookup returns CDR1 MNHEY and CDR2 SVGAGI. Trimming at V came to 3 bases and at J to 4 bases, leaving 4 bases not matched to a gene. Here the CDR3 DNA reads TGTGCCAGCAGTTATTACACAGGGGGCACTGAAGCTTTCTTT. Translated, it gives CASSYYTGGTEAFF.